The clone carrying this T cell receptor beta chain was seen more than once but under ten times. The data are from a study of blood T cells in healthy people across ages. A second PCR of 7 to 11 cycles used a sample-barcoded 5' primer and a J-beta primer mix. TCRdb reanalysed the 5' RACE reads using MiXCR and keeps one entry per CDR3 protein. The sample has roughly 1,500,000 distinct CDR3 sequences; roughly 30% are singletons. V lost 0 bases and J lost 5; bases outside the gene matches: 7. The CDR3 totals 16 residues. The sequenced sample consisted of blood. V is TRBV12-3 or TRBV12-4 and J is TRBJ2-1; 7 bases are a match to TRBD2. The receptor was derived from a woman in her twenties or thirties in good health. The DNA for the CDR3 is TGTGCCAGCAGTTTAGCGCCTAGCGGCGGAGACAATGAGCAGTTCTTC. It specifies CASSLAPSGGDNEQFF.